This TCR beta chain was sequenced during a study of cytomegalovirus exposure and HLA in healthy donors. Findings of the study overall: Reports state that TCR beta sequences accurately predicted most subjects' HLA-A and HLA-B alleles.

Of note for this clone: Its target is not known.

The PCR contained 60 Vbeta and 13 Jbeta primers. The table came from immunoSEQ multiplex PCR; TCRdb's copy has only in-frame clones and leaves some out. The sample lists 90,000 to 120,000 clones, 60% to 75% occurring once. The V and J ends lost 3 bases and 3 bases respectively, with 8 bases between them. CDR1 and CDR2 (germline): SGHAT, FQNNGV. The CDR3 has 13 amino acids. This chain connects TRBV11-2 to TRBJ2-5, with D perhaps TRBD1 (5 bases). Sequenced: PBMCs. This TCR derives from a man between 25 and 39 years old in good health and CMV-seronegative. The CDR3 loop reads CASSLTDKETQYF. CDR3 nucleotide sequence: TGTGCCAGCAGCTTGACAGATAAAGAGACCCAGTACTTC.